This is a list of T cell receptor beta chains from one sample in a study of response to subunit inactivated influenza vaccine. TCRdb re-derived calls from the RT-PCR reads in MiXCR, one entry per CDR3 protein. Of about 160,000 distinct CDR3 sequences listed, approximately 12% are singletons. The sample here was CD8+ T cells sorted from PBMCs, taken approximately 25 months after vaccination. These receptor sequences come from a man aged 50 to 75 who received an inactivated influenza vaccine. Both conserved end residues are part of each CDR3. A D gene is named only where the DNA matches it firmly. Where a row states a size, it is once, few, many or the class of an expanded clone; other rows omit it.

TRBJ2-7 - TRBV28 - TGTGCCAGCAGTTTTCCCACTTCTGGACAGCCCGGCTCGAACGAGCAGTACTTC CASSFPTSGQPGSNEQYF
TRBJ2-7 - TRBV15 TRBD2 TGTGCCACCAGCAGAGAACACGGACTAGCGGGAGGTTTGAAGTACTTC CATSREHGLAGGLKYF
TRBJ2-7 few TRBV12-3/TRBV12-4 TRBD1 TGTGCCAGCAGTCCGACAGGGGTGCTGGGCGAGCAGTACTTC CASSPTGVLGEQYF
TRBJ2-7 few TRBV29-1 TRBD1 TGCAGCGTTGAAGAAAAGGCAGGGGGCTCCTACGAGCAGTACTTC CSVEEKAGGSYEQYF
TRBJ2-1 few TRBV12-3/TRBV12-4 TRBD1 TGTGCCAACACTCGGGACAGGGGAGGTAATGAGCAGTTCTTC CANTRDRGGNEQFF
TRBJ2-1 - TRBV12-3/TRBV12-4 - TGTGCCAGCAGGAGGGGCTCCTACAATGAGCAGTTCTTC CASRRGSYNEQFF
TRBJ2-5 - TRBV3-1 - TGTGCCAGCAGCCAAGACCGCTTCTCAGGGAACGGGGAGACCCAGTACTTC CASSQDRFSGNGETQYF
TRBJ2-3 many TRBV20-1 - TGCAGTGCTAGAGATCCTGGGGCAGTATACACAGATACGCAGTATTTT CSARDPGAVYTDTQYF
TRBJ2-5 few TRBV29-1 TRBD1 TGCAGCGTTGAAGAGGAGTGGGACAGGGGGCCTGAGACCCAGTACTTC CSVEEEWDRGPETQYF
TRBJ2-7 - TRBV30 TRBD2 TGTGCCTGGAGTGTAGAGCCTAGCGGGGCCTACGAGCAGTACTTC CAWSVEPSGAYEQYF
TRBJ2-7 - TRBV7-8 - TGTGCCAGCAGCAAAGGACAGAAAACCTACGAGCAGTACTTC CASSKGQKTYEQYF
TRBJ2-7 many TRBV4-1 - TGCGCCAGCAGCCAACACAGGAGAAACGAGGCCTACGAGCAGTACTTC CASSQHRRNEAYEQYF
TRBJ2-5 - TRBV15 - TGTGCCACCAGCAGAGGGGCGGGTTACAGAGAGACCCAGTACTTC CATSRGAGYRETQYF
TRBJ2-1 - TRBV29-1 - TGCAGCGTTGATATTTACAATGAGCAGTTCTTC CSVDIYNEQFF
TRBJ2-2 many TRBV6-2/TRBV6-3 TRBD2 TGTGCCAGCAGAGTAGCGGGTGACTACACCGGGGAGCTGTTTTTT CASRVAGDYTGELFF
TRBJ1-2 few TRBV28 - TGTGCCAGCAGTTTCTTTGCCGGGAACTATGGCTACACCTTC CASSFFAGNYGYTF
TRBJ2-7 few TRBV6-2/TRBV6-3 - TGTGCCAGCAGTTACTCCCCAGGATACTACGAGCAGTACTTC CASSYSPGYYEQYF
TRBJ2-3 few TRBV2 TRBD2 TGTGCCAGCAGTTACCCTCCTAGCGGGAGTACAGATACGCAGTATTTT CASSYPPSGSTDTQYF
TRBJ2-2 few TRBV29-1 - TGCAGCGTTCGTAAACAGAACACCGGGGAGCTGTTTTTT CSVRKQNTGELFF
TRBJ2-1 - TRBV27 TRBD2 TGTGCCAGCAGTTTATCTAGCGGGAGATTCAATGAGCAGTTCTTC CASSLSSGRFNEQFF
TRBJ2-1 few TRBV12-5 - TGTGCTAGTGGCCAAAAGGACCGTCCCTACAATGAGCAGTTCTTC CASGQKDRPYNEQFF
TRBJ2-5 few TRBV7-9 - TGTGCCAGCAGCTTATCCAAGGACGTCCAAGAGACCCAGTACTTC CASSLSKDVQETQYF
TRBJ1-2 few TRBV20-1 - TGCAGTGCCGGGGGCTACACCTTC CSAGGYTF
TRBJ2-7 many TRBV5-1 - TGCGCCAGCAGCTTGGACAGGGCGTACGAGCAGTACTTC CASSLDRAYEQYF
TRBJ2-7 - TRBV29-1 - TGCAGCGTGGGCAGGCGGGGTCAGAACGAGCAGTACTTC CSVGRRGQNEQYF
TRBJ2-7 few TRBV6-2/TRBV6-3 TRBD1 TGTGCCAGCAGTTACTCGAAATTCCAGGGGGCCTACGAGCAGTACTTC CASSYSKFQGAYEQYF
TRBJ2-2 - TRBV27 - TGTGCCAGCAGTTTCCCCCGCGGGCTAGAGGAGCTGTTTTTT CASSFPRGLEELFF
TRBJ2-3 - TRBV18 - TGTGCCAGCTCACCAGATACGCAGTATTTT CASSPDTQYF
TRBJ1-5 many TRBV12-3/TRBV12-4 - TGTGCCAGCAGTCCGGACAGTAGCAATCAGCCCCAGCATTTT CASSPDSSNQPQHF
TRBJ1-1 few TRBV29-1 TRBD1 TGCAGCGTGAAGTCGGACAGGGGGCCTGAAGCTTTCTTT CSVKSDRGPEAFF
TRBJ2-7 few TRBV12-3/TRBV12-4 - TGTGCCAGCAGTCCACTGGACGGCCTGTCGGACGAGCAGTACTTC CASSPLDGLSDEQYF
TRBJ2-3 - TRBV20-1 - TGCAGTGCTAGTGTCCAGATCCTTCAGGAGGATACGCAGTATTTT CSASVQILQEDTQYF
TRBJ2-1 many TRBV4-3 TRBD1 TGCGCCAGCAGCCAGGGACAGGGGACCTACAATGAGCAGTTCTTC CASSQGQGTYNEQFF
TRBJ2-7 - TRBV20-1 TRBD2 TGCAGTGCTAGAGATTTAGAAAAGGCGGGAGGCCCCGAGCAGTACTTC CSARDLEKAGGPEQYF
TRBJ2-4 - TRBV10-3 - TGTGCCATCAGTGAGGGTGAACGTAACATTCAGTACTTC CAISEGERNIQYF
TRBJ2-1 few TRBV27 - TGTGCCAGCAGTTTCGGGCCGGAGGGGTACAATGAGCAGTTCTTC CASSFGPEGYNEQFF
TRBJ2-1 - TRBV29-1 - TGCAGGGTCGTGCTCGCGGAATACAATGAGCAGTTCTTC CRVVLAEYNEQFF
TRBJ2-7 many TRBV20-1 - TGCAGTGCTAGCGGGGGAGCCTACGAGCAGTACTTC CSASGGAYEQYF
TRBJ2-3 - TRBV6-2/TRBV6-3 TRBD2 TGTGCCAGCAGTTACTCGATGGGACTAGCGGGATCAGATACGCAGTATTTT CASSYSMGLAGSDTQYF
TRBJ2-7 few TRBV12-3/TRBV12-4 - TGTGCCAGCAGTTTTTCCTCGGGTGCCGAGCAGTACTTC CASSFSSGAEQYF
TRBJ1-2 - TRBV7-9 - TGTGCCAGCAACCGCGGGACGGAAAAGTATGGCTACACCTTC CASNRGTEKYGYTF
TRBJ2-1 many TRBV5-4 TRBD2 TGTGCCAGCAGCTTGACGATAGACCTTTTGGGACTAGCGGGAAGATACAATGAGCAGTTCTTC CASSLTIDLLGLAGRYNEQFF